Shown below are 21 T cell receptor beta chains from a single sample sequenced in a study of blood T cells in healthy people across ages. Then a second PCR, running roughly 7 to 11 cycles, was carried out with a sample-barcoded 5' primer and a J-beta primer mix. TCRdb analysed the 5' RACE reads with MiXCR anew, one entry per CDR3 protein. The repertoire includes fewer than 2 million distinct CDR3 sequences, about two fifths of them detected once, and roughly 23% sits in the top ten. Sequenced input: blood. These receptors were taken from a human donor in good health.

V gene TRBV11-3 combines with J gene TRBJ2-1, with 11 bases fitting TRBD1. Germline V gene sequence: CDR1 SGHNT, CDR2 YENEEA. V gave up 2 bases and J gave up 5 bases; unmatched junction bases: 11. The CDR3 consists of 18 residues. CDR3 sequence: CASSLWNPGQGVNNEQFF. The CDR3 bases are TGTGCCAGCAGCTTATGGAATCCGGGACAGGGGGTTAACAATGAGCAGTTCTTC. Together with reference TRBV11-3 and TRBJ2-1, the CDR3 gives the full variable domain: EAGVVQSPRYKIIEKKQPVAFWCNPISGHNTLYWYLQNLGQGPELLIRYENEEAVDDSQLPKDRFSAERLKGVDSTLKIQPAELGDSAVYLCASSLWNPGQGVNNEQFFGPGTRLTVL.

This clonotype showed up just a few times. J is TRBJ2-7 and V is TRBV4-3, with D uncertain. The germline V gene encodes CDR1 LGHNA and CDR2 YSLEER. V was pared by 1 base and J by 6 bases, with 7 bases between. The CDR3 sequence is 12 residues long. In DNA form, the CDR3 reads TGCGCCAGCAGCCAAGGGGTTTCCGAGCAGTACTTC. This sequence encodes CASSQGVSEQYF.

V is TRBV6-5 and J is TRBJ2-2, with D tentatively TRBD1 (5 bases). The CDR3 runs 14 residues. Trimming left V 5 bases short and J 7 bases short, with 14 bases between. The germline V gene encodes CDR1 MNHEY and CDR2 SVGAGI. This CDR3 reads CASSTPRVDGELFF. CDR3 sequence (DNA): TGTGCCAGCAGTACCCCCAGGGTTGACGGGGAGCTGTTTTTT.

A few counts support this clonotype. This chain connects TRBV12-3 or TRBV12-4 to TRBJ1-2; 7 bases are shared with TRBD1. V gave up 7 bases and J gave up 2 bases; unmatched junction bases: 10. This CDR3 has 15 amino acids. The CDR3 here is CASTWRDRLNYGYTF. The DNA of the CDR3 is TGTGCCAGCACCTGGAGGGACAGACTAAACTATGGCTACACCTTC.

The chain uses TRBV7-9 and TRBJ1-2; D not resolved. Trimming removed 0 bases from V and 4 bases from J, with 12 bases in between. The germline V gene encodes CDR1 SEHNR and CDR2 FQNEAQ (reference sequence). This CDR3 is 15 amino acids long. The CDR3 protein is CASSLASGEAYGYTF. DNA for the CDR3: TGTGCCAGCAGCTTAGCTTCCGGGGAGGCCTATGGCTACACCTTC.

The J gene is TRBJ2-5, the V gene TRBV20-1; D is uncertain. The CDR3 is 11 residues long. CDR1 is DFQATT, CDR2 SNEGSKA, per germline (reference sequence). V was pared by 0 bases and J by 4 bases, with 3 bases between. As DNA, the CDR3 is TGCAGTGCTAGAGAAAGAGAGACCCAGTACTTC. Amino acids: CSARERETQYF.

This clonotype was counted a few times. J is TRBJ2-1 and V is TRBV7-2; D is unclear. Germline CDR1 and CDR2: SGHTA and FQGNSA. V was clipped by 4 bases and J by 0 bases, with 7 bases between them. CDR3 length: 14 amino acids. CDR3 nucleotide sequence: TGTGCCAGCAGCTCCCACAGCTCCTACAATGAGCAGTTCTTC. It codes for CASSSHSSYNEQFF.

At least ten counts were recorded for this clonotype. At one of its ends the junction is not consistent with the germline gene, which may arise from a read error. This rearrangement joins TRBV7-7 to TRBJ2-3; no clear D. Germline V gene sequence: CDR1 SSHAT, CDR2 FNYEAQ (reference sequence). The CDR3 consists of 13 residues. The CDR3 reads CASSLDGGDTQYF. The CDR3 coding sequence is TGTGCTAGCAGCTTAGACGGTGGAGATACGCAGTATTTT.

This clonotype was counted only a few times. This sequence joins TRBV27 and TRBJ2-7; D perhaps matches TRBD1 (6 bases). The closer fit of TRBJ2-5 to the DNA end suggests the J call may be wrong. This CDR3 is built from 14 residues. Looked up from germline, CDR1 is MNHEY and CDR2 is SMNVEV (reference sequence). CDR3 sequence: CASSTDRFGETQYF. DNA of the CDR3: TGTGCCAGCAGCACTGACAGGTTCGGGGAGACCCAGTACTTC.

V and J are TRBV7-8 and TRBJ1-4; 9 bases line up with TRBD1. CDR1 and CDR2 (germline): SGHVS, FQNEAQ. V was clipped by 3 bases and J by 0 bases; unmatched bases: 2. The CDR3 length is 16 residues. In DNA, the CDR3 is TGTGCCAGCAGCTTGACAGGGGGGACAACTAATGAAAAACTGTTTTTT. Its translation is CASSLTGGTTNEKLFF.

The V and J genes are TRBV4-3 and TRBJ2-5; 11 nucleotides line up with TRBD2. The CDR3 totals 16 residues. Trimming took 3 bases from V and 5 from J; bases not matched to a gene: 8. Looked up from germline, CDR1 is LGHNA and CDR2 is YSLEER. The CDR3 loop is CASSQVIAGGPETQYF. CDR3 sequence (DNA): TGCGCCAGCAGCCAGGTCATAGCGGGGGGGCCGGAGACCCAGTACTTC.

This clonotype was counted between two and nine times. V is TRBV7-2 and J is TRBJ2-7; unclear D gene. Trimming cost V 1 base and J 0 bases, with 13 bases left between them. CDR3 size: 16 residues. The germline V gene has CDR1 SGHTA and CDR2 FQGNSA. The chain's CDR3 is CASSLVGAASSYEQYF. The DNA of the CDR3 is TGTGCCAGCAGCTTAGTGGGTGCGGCTTCCTCCTACGAGCAGTACTTC.

This clonotype was counted a few times. The rearrangement links TRBV20-1 to TRBJ2-4, with D possibly TRBD1 on 6 matching bases. TRBJ2-7 matches the DNA end more closely, so the J call is doubtful. The CDR3 is 13 amino acids. Germline CDR1 is DFQATT and CDR2 is SNEGSKA (reference sequence). CDR3 protein: CSATRTAFYEQYF. The CDR3 DNA follows: TGCAGTGCAACTCGGACAGCCTTCTACGAGCAGTACTTC.

The chain uses TRBV7-3 and TRBJ2-1; no clear D. V lost 5 bases, J lost 5 bases, and 16 bases lay in between. CDR1 is SGHTA and CDR2 is FQGTGA in the germline V gene. The CDR3 consists of 15 residues. The CDR3 here is CASSHPTGPNNEQFF. For the CDR3, the DNA is TGTGCCAGCAGCCATCCAACCGGGCCCAACAATGAGCAGTTCTTC.

V and J are TRBV4-3 and TRBJ1-2; D is unresolved. This CDR3 is built from 18 residues. Germline lookup yields CDR1 LGHNA and CDR2 YSLEER. Trimming cost V 0 bases and J 9 bases, with 26 bases left between them. The CDR3 DNA reads as TGCGCCAGCAGCCAAGATCCGGGGAGGAGGGTAGGATCCTCGAGCTACACCTTC. Translated, it gives CASSQDPGRRVGSSSYTF.

V usage is TRBV6-2 or TRBV6-3 and J usage is TRBJ2-7, with 12 positions matching TRBD2. CDR1 MNHEY and CDR2 SVGEGT come from the germline V gene. The CDR3 contains 14 residues. Trimming at V came to 7 bases and at J to 3 bases, leaving 4 bases not matched to a gene. The CDR3 nucleotides are TGTGCCAGCAATGGACTAGCGGGAAACTACGAGCAGTACTTC. Translated: CASNGLAGNYEQYF.

This chain joins TRBV9 and TRBJ2-7; D perhaps matches TRBD1 (6 bases). The CDR3 sequence is 15 residues long. Per germline, CDR1 SGDLS and CDR2 YYNGEE. V was trimmed by 3 bases and J by 9 bases, leaving 22 bases between them. CDR3 in DNA: TGTGCCAGCAGCGCGGGGACAATCCCCGGTCACGTGCAGTACTTC. It codes for CASSAGTIPGHVQYF.

The rearrangement uses TRBV27 and TRBJ1-1; the match to TRBD1 covers 9 bases. The CDR3 is 14 amino acids. Looked up from germline, CDR1 is MNHEY and CDR2 is SMNVEV (reference sequence). V shed 7 bases and J 0 bases; nucleotides not matched to a gene: 3. The CDR3 loop is CASKGQGLNTEAFF. DNA of the CDR3: TGTGCCAGCAAGGGACAGGGCCTGAACACTGAAGCTTTCTTT.

The sample holds a few counts of this clonotype. This chain links TRBV28 with TRBJ1-5; tentative D call: TRBD1 (6 bases). Germline V lookup: CDR1 MDHEN, CDR2 SYDVKM. The CDR3 runs 16 residues. V was clipped by 5 bases and J by 4 bases, with 18 bases between them. The CDR3 reads CASSLPLTGRNQPQHF. In DNA, the CDR3 is TGTGCCAGCAGTCTCCCACTGACAGGTCGGAATCAGCCCCAGCATTTT.

This rearrangement joins TRBV5-1 to TRBJ1-1; D perhaps matches TRBD1 (6 bases). The V gene's germline CDR1 is SGHRS and CDR2 YFSETQ. CDR3 length equals 14 residues. Trimming stripped 5 bases from V and 5 bases from J, with 16 bases between. CDR3 in amino acids: CASSVATQGTEAFF. The CDR3 nucleotides read TGCGCCAGCAGTGTGGCCACCCAGGGGACTGAAGCTTTCTTT.

The chain combines TRBV3-1 with TRBJ1-5; unclear D gene. V dropped 1 base and J dropped 3 bases, with 10 bases sitting between them. CDR3 length: 15 amino acids. The germline V gene has CDR1 LGHDT and CDR2 YNNKEL (reference sequence). CDR3 nucleotides: TGTGCCAGCAGCCAAGGGAGACAAGACAATCAGCCCCAGCATTTT. Protein product: CASSQGRQDNQPQHF. The complete variable domain, with remaining parts taken from reference TRBV3-1 and TRBJ1-5, reads DTAVSQTPKYLVTQMGNDKSIKCEQNLGHDTMYWYKQDSKKFLKIMFSYNNKELIINETVPNRFSPKSPDKAHLNLHINSLELGDSAVYFCASSQGRQDNQPQHFGDGTRLSIL.